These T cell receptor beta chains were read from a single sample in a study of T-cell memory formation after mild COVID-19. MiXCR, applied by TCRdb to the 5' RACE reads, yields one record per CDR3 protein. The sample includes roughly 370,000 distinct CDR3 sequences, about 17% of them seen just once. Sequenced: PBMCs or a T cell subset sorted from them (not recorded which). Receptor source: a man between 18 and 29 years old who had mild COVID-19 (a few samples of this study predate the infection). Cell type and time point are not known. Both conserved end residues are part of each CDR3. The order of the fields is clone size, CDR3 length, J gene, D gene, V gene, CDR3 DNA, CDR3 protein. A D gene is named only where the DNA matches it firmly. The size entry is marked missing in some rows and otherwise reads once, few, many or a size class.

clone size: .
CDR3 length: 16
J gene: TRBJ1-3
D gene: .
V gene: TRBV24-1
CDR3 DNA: TGTGCCACCAGTGGCCCAACCGGAGCCCCGGGAAACACCATATATTTT
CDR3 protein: CATSGPTGAPGNTIYF

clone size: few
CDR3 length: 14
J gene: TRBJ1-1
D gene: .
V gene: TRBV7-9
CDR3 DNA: TGTGCCAGCAGCCCAAACCACGGGGACACTGAAGCTTTCTTT
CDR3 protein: CASSPNHGDTEAFF

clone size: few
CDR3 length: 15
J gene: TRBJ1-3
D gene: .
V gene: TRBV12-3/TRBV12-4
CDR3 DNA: TGTGCCAGCAGTTTACCTCCTGGGACTGGAAACACCATATATTTT
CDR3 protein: CASSLPPGTGNTIYF

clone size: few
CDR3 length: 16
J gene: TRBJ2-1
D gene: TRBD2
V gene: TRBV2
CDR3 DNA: TGTGCCAGCAGAGCCCCTAGCGGGGGGGCCTACAATGAGCAGTTCTTC
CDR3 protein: CASRAPSGGAYNEQFF

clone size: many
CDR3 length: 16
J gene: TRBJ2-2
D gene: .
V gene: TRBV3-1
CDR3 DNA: TGTGCCAGCAGCCAAGAAGGTGCGCAAGGCACCGGGGAGCTGTTTTTT
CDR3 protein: CASSQEGAQGTGELFF

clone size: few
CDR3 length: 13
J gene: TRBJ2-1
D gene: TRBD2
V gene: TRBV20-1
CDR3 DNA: TGCAGTGCTGAGCGGGGGGGCTTTGCCGAGCAGTTCTTC
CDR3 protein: CSAERGGFAEQFF

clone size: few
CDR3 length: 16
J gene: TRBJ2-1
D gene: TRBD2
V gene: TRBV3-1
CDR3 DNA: TGTGCCAGCAGCCGGGGACTAGCGGGGGTTCAGGGTGAGCAGTTCTTC
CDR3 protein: CASSRGLAGVQGEQFF

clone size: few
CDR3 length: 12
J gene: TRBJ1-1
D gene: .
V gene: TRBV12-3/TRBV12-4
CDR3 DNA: TGTGCCAGCAAAATCCCGGGGACTGAAGCTTTCTTT
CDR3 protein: CASKIPGTEAFF

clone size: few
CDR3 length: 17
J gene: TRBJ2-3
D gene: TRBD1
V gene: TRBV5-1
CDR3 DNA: TGCGCCAGCAGCTTGGGGTTTCTAGGACAGGACACAGATACGCAGTATTTT
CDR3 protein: CASSLGFLGQDTDTQYF

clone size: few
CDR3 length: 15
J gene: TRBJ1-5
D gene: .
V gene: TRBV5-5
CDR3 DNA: TGTGCCAGCAGCTTGTGGGATGGGGGGATTCAGCCCCAGCATTTT
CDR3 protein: CASSLWDGGIQPQHF

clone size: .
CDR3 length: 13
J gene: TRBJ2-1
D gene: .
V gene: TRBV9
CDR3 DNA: TGTGCCAGCAGCGTAGCTAAGGGAAATGAGCAGTTCTTC
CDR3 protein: CASSVAKGNEQFF

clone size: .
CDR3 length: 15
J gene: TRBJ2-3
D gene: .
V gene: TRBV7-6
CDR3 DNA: TGTGCCAGCAGCCCTGGACGGAACGGCGCAGATACGCAGTATTTT
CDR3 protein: CASSPGRNGADTQYF

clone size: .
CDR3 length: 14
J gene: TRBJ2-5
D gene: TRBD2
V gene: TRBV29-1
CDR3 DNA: TGCAGCGTTGTGACTAGCGGGAGCCAAGAGACCCAGTACTTC
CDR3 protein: CSVVTSGSQETQYF

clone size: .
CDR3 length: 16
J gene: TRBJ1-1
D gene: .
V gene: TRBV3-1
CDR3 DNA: TGTGCCAGCAGCCTCGACTTAGCAGGGGAAGACACTGAAGCTTTCTTT
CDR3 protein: CASSLDLAGEDTEAFF

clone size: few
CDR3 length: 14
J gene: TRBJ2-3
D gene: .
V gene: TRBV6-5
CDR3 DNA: TGTGCCAGCAGTTACGTCGGGGGACCAGATACGCAGTATTTT
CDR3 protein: CASSYVGGPDTQYF

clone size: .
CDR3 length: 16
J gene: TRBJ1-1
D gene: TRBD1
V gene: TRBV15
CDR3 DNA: TGTGCCACCAGCAGATATCTGGAGGGGGCGAACACTGAAGCTTTCTTT
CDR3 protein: CATSRYLEGANTEAFF

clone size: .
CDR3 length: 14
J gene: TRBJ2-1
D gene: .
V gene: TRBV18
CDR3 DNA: TGTGCCAGCTCACCGTGGGGGTGGCAAGATGAGCAGTTCTTC
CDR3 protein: CASSPWGWQDEQFF

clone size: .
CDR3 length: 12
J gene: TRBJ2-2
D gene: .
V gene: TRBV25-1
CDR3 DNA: TGTGCCAGCAGTGAAGCCCATCGGAAGCTGTTTTTT
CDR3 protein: CASSEAHRKLFF

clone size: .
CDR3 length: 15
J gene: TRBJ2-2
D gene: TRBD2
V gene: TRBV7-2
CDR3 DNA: TGTGCCAGCAGCTTCCGGGGGGGACGGACCGGGGAGCTGTTTTTT
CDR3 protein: CASSFRGGRTGELFF

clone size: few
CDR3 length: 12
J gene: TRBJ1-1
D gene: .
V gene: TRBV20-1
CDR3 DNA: TGCAGTGCTAGAGAGGGCCAGCGTGAAGCTTTCTTT
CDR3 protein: CSAREGQREAFF

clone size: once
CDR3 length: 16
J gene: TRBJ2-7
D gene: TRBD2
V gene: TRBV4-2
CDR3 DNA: TGTGCCAGCAGCCAGGTAGCGGGTCCCATCGGATACGAGCAGTACTTC
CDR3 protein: CASSQVAGPIGYEQYF

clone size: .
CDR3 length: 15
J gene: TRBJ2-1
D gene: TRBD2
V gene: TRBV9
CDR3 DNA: TGTGCCAGCAGCGTTGGCGGGGGGCCGGTCAATGAGCAGTTCTTC
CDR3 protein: CASSVGGGPVNEQFF

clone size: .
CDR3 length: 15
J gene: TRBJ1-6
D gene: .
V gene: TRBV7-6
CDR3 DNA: TGTGCCAGCAGCTTTATGGAGGGGATGAATTCACCCCTCCACTTT
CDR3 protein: CASSFMEGMNSPLHF

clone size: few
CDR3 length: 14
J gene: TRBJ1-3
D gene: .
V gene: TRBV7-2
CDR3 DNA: TGTGCCAGCAGCCCCACAGGGAGGGGAAACACCATATATTTT
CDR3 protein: CASSPTGRGNTIYF